The 32 T cell receptor beta chains below were found in one sample sequenced in a study of shared clonotypes between healthy human individuals. Sequencing used immunoSEQ multiplex PCR; TCRdb keeps in-frame clones, though not all of them. The sample yields about 2.3 million clones, 85% to 95% seen once. Sequencing input: naive CD4+ T cells from PBMCs. The subset here: CD45RA+ positively selected. The receptors originated from a young man in good health. Some clones in this sample may be carry-over from other donors' samples.

There are a few counts of this clone. The genes are TRBV28 and TRBJ1-1; D gene uncertain. V lost 1 base and J 7 bases, leaving 10 bases between the germline ends. The germline V gene has CDR1 MDHEN and CDR2 SYDVKM. CDR3 length equals 13 residues. CDR3: CASSLLRHFEAFF. The CDR3 region has the DNA TGTGCCAGCAGTTTATTACGCCATTTTGAAGCTTTCTTT.

The rearrangement uses TRBV27 and TRBJ1-1; no firm D call. Germline CDR1 reads MNHEY; CDR2 reads SMNVEV (reference sequence). The CDR3 consists of 16 residues. Deletions cut 5 bases from V and 1 base from J, with 17 bases between. CDR3 nucleotide sequence: TGTGCCAGCAGTCCCGCGGGAGGAAGGGCGAACACTGAAGCTTTCTTT. Its translation: CASSPAGGRANTEAFF.

The V call is TRBV7-3, the J call TRBJ2-2, with TRBD1 matching 8 bases. Germline V gene sequence: CDR1 SGHTA, CDR2 FQGTGA. This CDR3 is built from 14 residues. V lost 5 bases, J lost 6 bases, and 5 bases stayed unmatched. The chain's CDR3 is CASSLLQGAGELFF. For the CDR3, the DNA is TGTGCCAGCAGCCTATTACAGGGGGCCGGGGAGCTGTTTTTT.

This clone occurred once. The J gene is TRBJ1-5, the V gene TRBV15, with D possibly TRBD1 on 5 matching bases. The V gene lost 4 bases and the J gene lost 5 bases, with 12 bases spanning the gap. The CDR3 is made up of 14 amino acids. Germline V lookup: CDR1 LNHNV, CDR2 YYDKDF (reference sequence). The CDR3 region has the DNA TGTGCCACCAGCATGGGACCGGGGGATCAGCCCCAGCATTTT. Its protein product is CATSMGPGDQPQHF.

Points on this clone: Other DNA sequences within the sample encode an identical CDR3. The rearrangement links TRBV28 to TRBJ2-7, with D uncertain. CDR3 length: 12 amino acids. V was trimmed by 6 bases and J by 4 bases, leaving 10 bases between them. Germline V gene sequence: CDR1 MDHEN, CDR2 SYDVKM. CDR3 coding DNA: TGTGCCAGCAGCCTCACCCGATACGAGCAGTACTTC. It is translated as CASSLTRYEQYF.

J is TRBJ2-1 and V is TRBV5-1; TRBD2 matches 7 bases. CDR3 length: 16 amino acids. V dropped 4 bases and J dropped 0; count of bases not matched to a gene: 7. Germline CDR1 SGHRS, CDR2 YFSETQ. The CDR3 DNA reads as TGCGCCAGCAGCACACAAGCGGGGACCTCCTACAATGAGCAGTTCTTC. Translation gives CASSTQAGTSYNEQFF.

The rearrangement uses TRBV4-1 and TRBJ2-3; the D gene could be TRBD1 or TRBD2 (5 bases each). The CDR3 extends over 16 amino acids. V lost 3 bases and J lost 5, with 18 bases in between. Germline V lookup: CDR1 MGHRA, CDR2 YSYEKL. CDR3 coding DNA: TGCGCCAGCAGCCAGGGGGATAGGCGGTCCGGAGATACGCAGTATTTT. Its translation is CASSQGDRRSGDTQYF.

The chain is built from TRBV5-1 and TRBJ2-5; unclear D gene. Trimming cost V 3 bases and J 2 bases, with 17 bases left between them. The length of the CDR3 is 16 residues. Germline CDR1 and CDR2: SGHRS and YFSETQ. CDR3 loop: CASSYPWRGIQETQYF. CDR3 bases: TGCGCCAGCAGCTACCCCTGGCGCGGTATACAAGAGACCCAGTACTTC.

The chain carries TRBV6-1 and TRBJ1-1, with D possibly being TRBD1 (5 bases). V was clipped by 1 base and J by 0 bases, with 9 bases between them. This CDR3 has 15 residues. The germline V gene has CDR1 MNHNS and CDR2 SASEGT. The CDR3 sequence: CASSEVYRLNTEAFF. The CDR3 bases are TGTGCCAGCAGTGAAGTTTACAGGCTGAACACTGAAGCTTTCTTT.

The rearrangement joins TRBV27 to TRBJ2-1, with 8 bases matching TRBD1. This CDR3 has 15 amino acids. The V gene end was trimmed by 6 bases and the J gene end by 1 base; junction bases not matched to a gene: 5. Germline values: CDR1 MNHEY, CDR2 SMNVEV (reference sequence). Here the CDR3 DNA reads TGTGCCAGCAGGGTCCGGGACAGGTCCTACAATGAGCAGTTCTTC. Amino acid sequence: CASRVRDRSYNEQFF.

This chain connects TRBV5-1 to TRBJ2-3, with D possibly TRBD2 on 5 matching bases. This CDR3 has 15 residues. Germline CDR1 SGHRS, CDR2 YFSETQ. The V end lost 4 bases, the J end lost 3 bases, and 15 bases lay between the germline ends. The CDR3 loop is CASSVVSVETDTQYF. CDR3 sequence (DNA): TGCGCCAGCAGCGTCGTTAGCGTCGAGACAGATACGCAGTATTTT.

The chain recombines TRBV5-4 with TRBJ1-2; D is perhaps TRBD1 (5 bases). There are 14 residues in the CDR3. The germline CDR1 and CDR2 sequences are SGHNT and YYREEE (reference sequence). Trimming took off 0 bases at V and 4 bases at J, with 10 bases between the two ends. The CDR3 DNA reads TGTGCCAGCAGCTTGGACCGACAGTCCTATGGCTACACCTTC. This encodes CASSLDRQSYGYTF.

The rearrangement uses TRBV28 and TRBJ1-5; possibly TRBD1 for D (6 bases). CDR3 size: 15 residues. Trimming removed 6 bases at V and 3 bases at J, with 15 bases between. Germline V gene sequence: CDR1 MDHEN, CDR2 SYDVKM. DNA of the CDR3: TGTGCCAGCAGCTTGGACAGCTGGGACAATCAGCCCCAGCATTTT. It is translated as CASSLDSWDNQPQHF. The whole variable domain, remainder taken from reference TRBV28 and TRBJ1-5, is DVKVTQSSRYLVKRTGEKVFLECVQDMDHENMFWYRQDPGLGLRLIYFSYDVKMKEKGDIPEGYSVSREKKERFSLILESASTNQTSMYLCASSLDSWDNQPQHFGDGTRLSIL.

This clone appeared a single time. The chain employs TRBV30 and TRBJ1-2; weak D call: TRBD1 (5 bases). Trimming took 4 bases from V and 5 from J, leaving 14 bases between them. Looked up from germline, CDR1 is GTSNPN and CDR2 is SVGIG (reference sequence). The CDR3 has 13 residues. CDR3 region: CAWTPDRTYGYTF. The CDR3, as DNA: TGTGCCTGGACCCCCGACAGAACTTATGGCTACACCTTC.

The chain combines TRBV11-3 with TRBJ2-1; D remains unclear. Trimming took off 2 bases at V and 9 bases at J, with 11 bases between the two ends. The V gene's germline CDR1 is SGHNT and CDR2 YENEEA. The CDR3 loop spans 13 amino acids. The CDR3 region is CASSLQAELEQFF. Written as DNA, the CDR3 is TGTGCCAGCAGCTTACAGGCGGAGCTTGAGCAGTTCTTC.

As concerns this clone: Different DNA sequences within this sample yield the same CDR3. This chain uses TRBV6-5 with TRBJ2-1; D not certain. Germline V lookup: CDR1 MNHEY, CDR2 SVGAGI. The CDR3 covers 14 residues. The V end lost 0 bases, the J end lost 4 bases, and 7 bases lay between the germline ends. The CDR3 nucleotides are TGTGCCAGCAGTTACTCGCCCCGGTACAATGAGCAGTTCTTC. It translates to CASSYSPRYNEQFF.

About this clone itself: Other DNA sequences of this sample code for an identical CDR3. The chain's CDR3 is CASSSSGTPSYNEQFF. The CDR3 DNA reads as TGCGCCAGCAGCTCGTCCGGGACGCCTTCCTACAATGAGCAGTTCTTC. The gene calls are TRBV5-1 and TRBJ2-1; D may correspond to TRBD1 or TRBD2 (5 bases each). This CDR3 has 16 residues. V was cut by 3 bases and J by 1 base, with 14 bases left in between. CDR1 is SGHRS, CDR2 YFSETQ, per germline.

The gene calls are TRBV6-1 and TRBJ2-1, with 9 bases fitting TRBD2. The length of the CDR3 is 15 residues. V was clipped by 8 bases and J by 2 bases; unmatched bases: 7. Germline V lookup: CDR1 MNHNS, CDR2 SASEGT. CDR3 in DNA: TGTGCCAGCGGAAGTAGCGGGAGACCCTACAATGAGCAGTTCTTC. Translation gives CASGSSGRPYNEQFF.

On this clone itself: Other DNA sequences from this sample encode an identical CDR3 as well. This chain links TRBV5-1 with TRBJ2-2, with 11 nucleotides matching TRBD2. The germline CDR1 and CDR2 sequences are SGHRS and YFSETQ. The J segment lost 6 bases and the V segment lost 2 bases, leaving 3 bases of the junction unmatched. The CDR3 spans 15 residues. Here the CDR3 reads CASSFLAGGAGELFF. DNA for the CDR3: TGCGCCAGCAGCTTCTTAGCGGGAGGGGCCGGGGAGCTGTTTTTT.

The gene calls are TRBV5-1 and TRBJ2-1; possible D gene TRBD2, 6 bases. The CDR3 extends over 16 amino acids. V lost 0 bases and J 2 bases, leaving 12 bases between the germline ends. CDR1 SGHRS and CDR2 YFSETQ come from the germline V gene. The chain's CDR3 is CASSLVPGEAYNEQFF. The CDR3 DNA is TGCGCCAGCAGCTTGGTTCCGGGAGAGGCCTACAATGAGCAGTTCTTC.

The V call is TRBV20-1, the J call TRBJ2-4, with 7 nucleotides matching TRBD2. The CDR3 runs 11 residues. With V trimmed by 6 bases and J by 9 bases, 5 bases remained unmatched. Germline CDR1 reads DFQATT; CDR2 reads SNEGSKA (reference sequence). This chain's CDR3 is CSALGRSIQYF. The CDR3 nucleotides read TGCAGTGCGCTCGGGAGGAGCATTCAGTACTTC.

The chain links TRBV11-2 to TRBJ2-7; possibly TRBD1 for D (5 bases). The CDR3 extends over 14 amino acids. Germline V lookup: CDR1 SGHAT, CDR2 FQNNGV. The V gene lost 5 bases and the J gene lost 2 bases, with 13 bases spanning the gap. The CDR3 loop reads CASSQGSQTYEQYF. The CDR3 DNA follows: TGTGCCAGCAGCCAGGGTAGTCAGACCTACGAGCAGTACTTC. Full variable domain (remainder filled in from reference TRBV11-2 and TRBJ2-7): EAGVAQSPRYKIIEKRQSVAFWCNPISGHATLYWYQQILGQGPKLLIQFQNNGVVDDSQLPKDRFSAERLKGVDSTLKIQPAKLEDSAVYLCASSQGSQTYEQYFGPGTRLTVT.

The V and J genes are TRBV11-2 and TRBJ2-5, with D hard to call. This CDR3 spans 13 amino acids. CDR1 is SGHAT and CDR2 is FQNNGV in the germline V gene. The V end lost 5 bases, the J end lost 2 bases, and 9 bases lay between the germline ends. The CDR3 loop is CASSRTEQETQYF. The CDR3 DNA is TGTGCCAGCAGCCGAACAGAACAAGAGACCCAGTACTTC.

The rearrangement joins TRBV9 to TRBJ2-3; either TRBD1 or TRBD2 may fit D (6 bases each). Germline CDR1 is SGDLS and CDR2 is YYNGEE. Trimming removed 6 bases from V and 1 base from J, with 12 bases in between. CDR3 length: 14 amino acids. The CDR3 loop reads CASTAGHRTDTQYF. In nucleotides, the CDR3 is TGTGCCAGCACCGCGGGACACCGCACAGATACGCAGTATTTT. The full variable domain, completed using reference TRBV9 and TRBJ2-3, is DSGVTQTPKHLITATGQRVTLRCSPRSGDLSVYWYQQSLDQGLQFLIQYYNGEERAKGNILERFSAQQFPDLHSELNLSSLELGDSALYFCASTAGHRTDTQYFGPGTRLTVL.

The chain recombines TRBV5-5 with TRBJ2-1; D possibly corresponds to TRBD1 (6 bases). V lost 5 bases and J 1 base, leaving 16 bases between the germline ends. There are 16 residues in the CDR3. CDR1 SGHKS and CDR2 YYEKEE come from the germline V gene (reference sequence). CDR3 nucleotide sequence: TGTGCCAGCAGTCTTATCAGCACAGGGTCCTACAATGAGCAGTTCTTC. Translating it yields CASSLISTGSYNEQFF.

The chain combines TRBV18 with TRBJ1-5, with D perhaps TRBD1 (5 bases). The CDR3 runs 16 residues. With 4 bases removed from V and 1 base from J, the gap between germline ends came to 14 bases. Germline assignment: CDR1 KGHSH and CDR2 LQKENI. DNA of the CDR3: TGTGCCAGCTCACTTTTCCTACAGGAGAGCAATCAGCCCCAGCATTTT. This codes for CASSLFLQESNQPQHF.

This clone has more than one count but fewer than ten. This chain links TRBV6-1 with TRBJ2-7, with D perhaps assigned TRBD1 or TRBD2 (5 bases each). V lost 7 bases, J lost 0 bases, and 13 bases lay in between. Germline V gene data show CDR1 as MNHNS and CDR2 as SASEGT. The CDR3 extends over 14 amino acids. The CDR3 DNA sequence: TGTGCCAGCACCTGGGACGAGAGCTCCTACGAGCAGTACTTC. It yields the protein CASTWDESSYEQYF.

V gene TRBV5-1 combines with J gene TRBJ2-7, with TRBD1 as a possible D gene (6 bases). The V and J ends lost 4 bases and 7 bases respectively, with 15 bases between them. The germline gives CDR1 SGHRS, CDR2 YFSETQ. The CDR3 runs 13 residues. CDR3 nucleotide sequence: TGCGCCAGCAGCCCCCCAGGGGTGGGGGAGCAGTACTTC. Translation gives CASSPPGVGEQYF.

The rearrangement links TRBV2 to TRBJ1-4; no firm D call. The germline gives CDR1 SNHLY, CDR2 FYNNEI. The CDR3 spans 14 residues. Trimming stripped 7 bases from V and 4 bases from J, with 13 bases between. CDR3 sequence: CASKRNIVNEKLFF. The DNA of the CDR3 is TGTGCCAGCAAGCGTAACATTGTTAATGAAAAACTGTTTTTT.

CDR3 DNA sequence: TGTGCCAGCAGCGTAGACAGGGGAAACTACAATGAGCAGTTCTTC. Translation: CASSVDRGNYNEQFF. The gene calls are TRBV9 and TRBJ2-1; 7 bases align to TRBD1. The V segment lost 0 bases and the J segment 3 bases; nucleotides outside the gene matches: 3. Germline CDR1 reads SGDLS; CDR2 reads YYNGEE. The CDR3 totals 15 residues.

The chain employs TRBV6-6 and TRBJ2-1; D might be TRBD1 (6 bases). Germline-derived CDR1 and CDR2 are MNHNY and SVGAGI (reference sequence). The CDR3 has 15 amino acids. V was clipped by 7 bases and J by 0 bases, with 13 bases between them. The CDR3 region has the DNA TGTGCCAGCACCAGGGGCGGAAGCTCCTACAATGAGCAGTTCTTC. This codes for CASTRGGSSYNEQFF.

The rearrangement joins TRBV10-3 to TRBJ2-1, with D unclear. Looked up from germline, CDR1 is ENHRY and CDR2 is SYGVKD. The V end lost 1 base, the J end lost 1 base, and 5 bases lay between the germline ends. The CDR3 is 14 residues long. The CDR3 loop is CAISELQSYNEQFF. For the CDR3, the DNA is TGTGCCATCAGTGAGTTACAGTCCTACAATGAGCAGTTCTTC.